This is a list of T cell receptor beta chains from one sample in a study of T cells in Graves' hyperthyroidism and ophthalmopathy. MiXCR was run by TCRdb on the multiplex PCR reads, yielding one entry per CDR3 protein. The sample carries under 650,000 distinct CDR3 sequences, under 20% recorded once. Input material: blood. These receptors all come from a woman aged 25 to 39 with Graves' hyperthyroidism. Both conserved end residues are part of each CDR3. A D gene is named only where the DNA matches it firmly. Clone size is stated in some rows and not others, as once, few, many or a class when expanded.

>TRBJ2-2|many|NA|TRBV7-6
CASSLGNTGELFF
TGTGCCAGCAGCTTAGGGAACACCGGGGAGCTGTTTTTT
>TRBJ2-5|NA|TRBD1|TRBV9
CASSVTPYSIPGPGGTQYF
TGTGCCAGCAGCGTAACCCCGTACTCGATACCGGGGCCAGGGGGGACCCAGTACTTC
>TRBJ1-4|few|TRBD1|TRBV20-1
CSAISPTDRGGGKLFF
TGCAGTGCTATCTCTCCTACCGACAGGGGTGGGGGAAAACTGTTTTTT
>TRBJ2-1|NA|TRBD2|TRBV9
CASSVGGSWINEQFF
TGTGCCAGCAGCGTTGGCGGGAGCTGGATCAATGAGCAGTTCTTC
>TRBJ2-7|many|NA|TRBV11-2
CASSLMYSYYEQYF
TGTGCCAGCAGCTTAATGTATAGTTACTACGAGCAGTACTTC
>TRBJ2-7|few|NA|TRBV13
CASSSRDGYEQYF
TGTGCCAGCAGCAGCCGGGACGGCTACGAGCAGTACTTC
>TRBJ1-2|few|TRBD1|TRBV5-1
CASSPAFYRGYGYTF
TGCGCCAGCAGCCCAGCTTTCTACAGGGGGTATGGCTACACCTTC
>TRBJ2-7|many|NA|TRBV12-3/TRBV12-4
CASSLVVRSSYEQYF
TGTGCCAGCAGTTTAGTAGTCAGGTCCTCCTACGAGCAGTACTTC
>TRBJ2-1|many|NA|TRBV11-2
CASSLGWRPNNEQFF
TGTGCCAGCAGCTTAGGGTGGAGGCCGAACAATGAGCAGTTCTTC
>TRBJ2-7|many|TRBD2|TRBV7-8
CASSLEGGTSASYEQYF
TGTGCCAGCAGCTTAGAAGGTGGGACTAGCGCCTCCTACGAGCAGTACTTC
>TRBJ2-7|many|TRBD2|TRBV6-2/TRBV6-3
CASSNPGLAVSYEQYF
TGTGCCAGCAGTAACCCGGGACTAGCGGTCTCCTACGAGCAGTACTTC
>TRBJ1-4|NA|TRBD1|TRBV7-2
CASSFMGQSGEKLFF
TGTGCCAGCAGCTTTATGGGACAGTCGGGTGAAAAACTGTTTTTT
>TRBJ2-3|NA|NA|TRBV7-3
CASSLLGGTTDTQYF
TGTGCCAGCAGCTTACTCGGCGGGACTACAGATACGCAGTATTTT
>TRBJ2-1|many|NA|TRBV3-1
CASSQSAYNEQFF
TGTGCCAGCAGCCAATCTGCTTACAATGAGCAGTTCTTC
>TRBJ1-1|many|NA|TRBV30
CAWNSGQLDFEAFF
TGTGCCTGGAACTCCGGGCAGCTAGACTTTGAAGCTTTCTTT
>TRBJ2-1|many|TRBD2|TRBV24-1
CATSDPAGEGQRNEQFF
TGTGCCACCAGTGATCCAGCGGGGGAGGGCCAAAGAAATGAGCAGTTCTTC
>TRBJ1-1|few|NA|TRBV6-1
CASTGVRGPHAEAFF
TGTGCCAGCACTGGAGTACGTGGGCCCCATGCTGAAGCTTTCTTT
>TRBJ2-7|many|TRBD1|TRBV28
CASSIPGTGRMEQYF
TGTGCCAGCAGTATTCCCGGGACAGGGAGGATGGAGCAGTACTTC
>TRBJ2-1|many|NA|TRBV7-8
CASSFQEYNEQFF
TGTGCCAGCAGCTTTCAGGAGTACAATGAGCAGTTCTTC
>TRBJ1-2|many|TRBD1|TRBV28
CASSNELTGANYGYTF
TGTGCCAGCAGCAATGAACTGACAGGGGCTAACTATGGCTACACCTTC
>TRBJ2-3|few|TRBD2|TRBV20-1
CSARDPPSGRGADTQYF
TGCAGTGCTAGAGATCCTCCTAGCGGGAGGGGAGCAGATACGCAGTATTTT
>TRBJ1-5|many|NA|TRBV18
CASSVGPSQPQHF
TGTGCCAGCTCAGTCGGGCCTAGTCAGCCCCAGCATTTT
>TRBJ2-7|NA|NA|TRBV5-1
CASGLGSFEQYF
TGCGCCAGCGGCCTGGGTTCCTTCGAGCAGTACTTC
>TRBJ2-1|many|NA|TRBV30
CAWTQGMEGEQFF
TGTGCCTGGACGCAGGGCATGGAGGGTGAGCAGTTCTTC
>TRBJ2-1|many|NA|TRBV12-5
CASGLGLVEYNEQFF
TGTGCTAGTGGTTTGGGACTCGTCGAATACAATGAGCAGTTCTTC
>TRBJ2-3|many|TRBD1|TRBV12-3/TRBV12-4
CASRPGTGRLALDTQYF
TGTGCCAGCAGACCAGGGACAGGGAGGTTGGCACTCGATACGCAGTATTTT
>TRBJ1-5|many|NA|TRBV18
CASSFTGEQPQHF
TGTGCCAGCTCCTTTACGGGGGAACAGCCCCAGCATTTT
>TRBJ2-1|many|NA|TRBV6-1
CASRDGTRYEQFF
TGTGCCAGCAGAGATGGGACTCGCTATGAGCAGTTCTTC
>TRBJ2-2|NA|NA|TRBV6-2/TRBV6-3
CASSYGTYTGELFF
TGTGCCAGCAGTTACGGGACATACACCGGGGAGCTGTTTTTT
>TRBJ2-1|many|TRBD2|TRBV20-1
CSARTAGDGEQFF
TGCAGTGCTAGGACAGCGGGAGATGGTGAGCAGTTCTTC
>TRBJ2-5|NA|NA|TRBV7-3
CASSTRLFETQYF
TGTGCCAGCAGCACGCGACTATTTGAGACCCAGTACTTC
>TRBJ2-5|NA|NA|TRBV7-8
CASSLRGWAEQETQYF
TGTGCCAGCAGCTTAAGAGGTTGGGCGGAACAAGAGACCCAGTACTTC
>TRBJ2-7|NA|NA|TRBV28
CASSSQGTPYEQYF
TGTGCCAGCAGTTCTCAGGGTACTCCCTACGAGCAGTACTTC
>TRBJ2-1|many|NA|TRBV30
CAWSVSIGGNEQFF
TGTGCCTGGAGTGTCTCTATTGGGGGAAATGAGCAGTTCTTC
>TRBJ2-2|few|NA|TRBV27
CASSPGEEGGELFF
TGTGCCAGCAGTCCCGGCGAGGAAGGTGGGGAGCTGTTTTTT
>TRBJ2-7|many|NA|TRBV3-1
CASRSRDGDEQYF
TGTGCCAGCCGGTCCCGGGATGGCGACGAGCAGTACTTC
>TRBJ2-7|many|NA|TRBV7-9
CASTAAYEQYF
TGTGCCAGCACCGCTGCCTACGAGCAGTACTTC
>TRBJ2-7|few|TRBD1|TRBV5-1
CASTGQGTGEQYF
TGCGCCAGCACGGGACAGGGGACCGGCGAGCAGTACTTC
>TRBJ2-3|many|TRBD2|TRBV2
CASSELLAGGTDTQYF
TGTGCCAGCAGTGAACTTCTAGCGGGAGGTACAGATACGCAGTATTTT
>TRBJ2-7|few|TRBD1|TRBV28
CASSFAGQGYEQYF
TGTGCCAGCAGTTTTGCGGGACAGGGTTACGAGCAGTACTTC
>TRBJ2-3|many|TRBD2|TRBV2
CASSSGTSGRSDTQYF
TGTGCCAGCAGTTCTGGGACTAGCGGGAGATCAGATACGCAGTATTTT
>TRBJ2-2|NA|NA|TRBV11-3
CASSPGGRGTGELFF
TGTGCCAGCAGCCCAGGGGGGAGAGGGACCGGGGAGCTGTTTTTT
>TRBJ2-5|NA|NA|TRBV5-1
CASSPFGEETQYF
TGCGCCAGCAGCCCCTTCGGTGAAGAGACCCAGTACTTC
>TRBJ1-2|few|NA|TRBV3-1
CASSHGIGYTF
TGTGCCAGCAGCCATGGGATTGGCTACACCTTC
>TRBJ1-3|many|TRBD1|TRBV30
CAWSTGTVSGNTIYF
TGTGCCTGGAGTACCGGGACAGTCTCTGGAAACACCATATATTTT
>TRBJ2-3|many|TRBD2|TRBV7-2
CASSAGTSRDTQYF
TGTGCCAGCAGCGCTGGGACTAGTAGAGATACGCAGTATTTT
>TRBJ2-2|many|TRBD1|TRBV24-1
CATSDHATGVSGELFF
TGTGCCACCAGTGACCATGCAACAGGGGTATCCGGGGAGCTGTTTTTT
>TRBJ2-1|few|NA|TRBV18
CASSPGRSNEQFF
TGTGCCAGCTCACCTGGAAGATCCAATGAGCAGTTCTTC
>TRBJ2-6|NA|NA|TRBV7-3
CASSLGSSDSGANVLTF
TGTGCCAGCAGCTTAGGGTCATCGGACTCTGGGGCCAACGTCCTGACTTTC
>TRBJ1-1|many|NA|TRBV7-2
CASSLAPALNTEAFF
TGTGCCAGCAGCTTAGCGCCAGCGCTGAACACTGAAGCTTTCTTT
>TRBJ1-5|NA|NA|TRBV19
CASSIGFGIQPQHF
TGTGCCAGTAGTATAGGTTTCGGGATTCAGCCCCAGCATTTT
>TRBJ2-3|NA|TRBD2|TRBV20-1
CSAKYREGAGGRSGSDTQYF
TGCAGTGCCAAGTACAGGGAGGGGGCGGGAGGGCGGAGCGGTTCAGATACGCAGTATTTT
>TRBJ1-4|few|TRBD1|TRBV5-1
CASSAGTGGDEKLFF
TGCGCCAGCAGCGCCGGGACAGGGGGCGATGAAAAACTGTTTTTT
>TRBJ1-1|many|NA|TRBV7-3
CASASAAGGNTEAFF
TGTGCCAGCGCCTCGGCCGCGGGGGGGAACACTGAAGCTTTCTTT
>TRBJ1-2|few|NA|TRBV3-1
CASSHGRDGYTF
TGTGCCAGCAGCCACGGACGGGATGGCTACACCTTC
>TRBJ2-3|many|TRBD2|TRBV28
CASSFSAGGGDTQYF
TGTGCCAGCAGTTTTTCGGCGGGAGGGGGAGATACGCAGTATTTT
>TRBJ1-4|many|NA|TRBV7-3
CASSPRLWKGTYEKLFF
TGTGCCAGCAGCCCCAGGTTGTGGAAGGGGACATATGAAAAACTGTTTTTT
>TRBJ2-5|few|NA|TRBV30
CAWSRKGQGETQYF
TGTGCCTGGAGTAGAAAGGGTCAGGGAGAGACCCAGTACTTC
>TRBJ2-1|NA|NA|TRBV7-3
CASSLTRTNRPNEQFF
TGTGCCAGCAGCTTAACCCGGACCAATCGTCCTAATGAGCAGTTCTTC
>TRBJ2-1|many|TRBD2|TRBV7-9
CASSFLAGDEQFF
TGTGCCAGCAGCTTCTTAGCGGGAGATGAGCAGTTCTTC